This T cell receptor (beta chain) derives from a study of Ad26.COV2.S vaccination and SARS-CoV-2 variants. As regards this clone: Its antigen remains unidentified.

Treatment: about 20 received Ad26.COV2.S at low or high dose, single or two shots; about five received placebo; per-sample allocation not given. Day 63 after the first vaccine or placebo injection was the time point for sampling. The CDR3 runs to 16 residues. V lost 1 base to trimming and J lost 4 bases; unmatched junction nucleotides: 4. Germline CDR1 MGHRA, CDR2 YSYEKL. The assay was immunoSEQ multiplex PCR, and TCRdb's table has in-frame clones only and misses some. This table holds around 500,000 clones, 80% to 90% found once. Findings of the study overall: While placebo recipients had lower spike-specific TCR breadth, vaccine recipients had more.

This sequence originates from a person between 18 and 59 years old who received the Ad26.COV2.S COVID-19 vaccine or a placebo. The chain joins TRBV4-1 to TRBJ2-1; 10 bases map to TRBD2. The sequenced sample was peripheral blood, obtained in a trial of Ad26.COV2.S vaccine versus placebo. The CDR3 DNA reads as TGCGCCAGCAGCCAAGTCCAGCGGGGGGGATACAATGAGCAGTTCTTC. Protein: CASSQVQRGGYNEQFF.